A single T cell receptor (beta chain) is shown here with its context. This clone was seen only once. It lacks a known antigen. It has no much larger one-base neighbor in the sample; base qualities were not kept. To prepare the library, the immunoSEQ multiplex PCR assay was applied. The multiplex PCR relied on a mix of 60 forward primers for TCR Vbeta segments and 13 reverse primers for TCR Jbeta segments. A multiplex PCR assay on genomic DNA amplified the CDR3 region of rearranged TCR beta genes. The amplified TCR beta libraries were sequenced on the Illumina HiSeq System as 87-base-pair reads. The study's own analysis went as follows. In a later analysis, tens of millions of unique TCR beta chains were counted across the 650 to 750 repertoires, and about 9.9 million of these chains were shared by at least two donors. A nearest-neighbor algorithm error-corrected the raw reads and collapsed the reads into unique sequences, merging closely related sequences to remove PCR and sequencing errors. To assign V, D and J gene segments, CDR3 sequences were aligned to IMGT reference sequences. For a sequence to be retained, a match of at least six nucleotides was required to both a V gene segment and a J gene segment. Rearrangements were called productive when the CDR3 lacked stop codons and stayed in frame with V and J; all others were non-productive. Following IMGT convention, CDR3 was defined as the stretch from the second conserved V-encoded cysteine to the conserved J-encoded phenylalanine. The earlier analysis of about 570 of the donors excluded any sequence lacking an unambiguous match to a single V gene segment. An earlier analysis of almost 600 of the donors classified V segments as functional when productive rearrangements were above 56.7% and as segregating when the standard deviation between donors was above 5%. A statistical classification framework was developed to diagnose cytomegalovirus status using the catalog of TCR beta chain sequences. In a later analysis, V and J genes were assigned by comparing TCR nucleotide sequences against IMGT/GENE-DB human TR gene sequences. Using the TCRdist pipeline, a later analysis assigned CDR3 sequences along with most-parsimonious VDJ recombination scenarios. In a later analysis, each TCR beta chain was defined by its CDR3 amino acid sequence together with its V-gene family, and reads lacking a unique V-gene family were excluded. To address suspected cross-contamination and a sequencing artifact, a later analysis removed roughly 640 highly shared, low-generation-probability nucleotide sequences. A later analysis calculated a clonal expansion index for each public chain from normalized within-repertoire ranks of inferred template counts. Generation probabilities in a later analysis came from a VDJ recombination model fitted to out-of-frame rearrangements, and those results were checked against IGoR. In a later analysis, TCR-TCR, TCR-HLA and TCR-CMV co-occurrence was scored with hypergeometric tests, and a repertoire-size bias correction was applied to TCR pairs. A later analysis estimated false discovery rates by permuting HLA or CMV assignments 20 times. A later analysis grouped co-occurring TCRs with DBSCAN, adding TCRdist sequence similarity when clustering within HLA-allele-positive subsets. For co-occurrence clustering, repertoires with fewer than 30,000 or more than 120,000 public chains were excluded, along with four to six repertoires with anomalous nucleotide sharing. The clones in this table, taken by TCRdb from immuneACCESS, are in-frame only. Not every clone is retained; where verified, under half of the shortfall comes from an unresolved V gene, and the cause of the rest is unknown. V, J and clone size were drawn from that table, and D and trimming were deduced from the DNA. The sample table contains about 63,000 clones; only one count was recorded for less than 75% of them. About 23% of the sample rests with the top ten.

The CDR3 sequence holds 14 residues, the cysteine and phenylalanine included. Solely the CDR3 DNA is kept, with 42 bases framed from the first base. CDR1 and CDR2 were assigned from the germline V gene as SGHRS and YFSETQ. V and J are trimmed by 3 bases and 5 bases, and the gene matches miss 2 bases of the junction. This sample was taken from a study of cytomegalovirus exposure and HLA in healthy donors (dated by TCRdb to 2016 to 2017). For the study in its entirety: In an earlier analysis of several hundred of the donors, roughly 300 Gb of sequence data and 90 million to 130 million unique TCR beta sequences from roughly 200 million T cells were reported. On average, roughly 250,000 unique TCR beta nucleotide sequences were sequenced per donor among a few hundred genotyped donors of the cohort, with approximately 18% of those sequences being non-productive. Of the roughly 400 genotyped donors, about 80% fell in the genetic ancestry cluster associated with self-reported Caucasian donors. In addition to the first cohort of 666 subjects, a separate validation cohort of approximately 130 different subjects was used. In an earlier analysis of 587 of the donors, high-throughput TCR beta sequencing was used to judge whether each TCR beta V gene segment behaved as functional or pseudogenic. To study patterns of TCR occurrence, a later analysis re-analyzed previously published TCR beta repertoires from under 750 donors and added high-resolution HLA genotyping. High-throughput TCR immunosequencing, statistical association of individual TCRs with disease status, and machine learning were combined to predict cytomegalovirus infection status. The later analysis used no new phenotypic data to find candidate immune exposures, relying instead on TCR beta sequences and their occurrence across donors. A later genetic analysis used genome-wide SNP genotypes for about three fifths of the 666 donors, treating that subset as a discovery cohort. Every discovery cohort repertoire had been produced on one sequencing platform. Roughly 300 gigabases of sequencing data and around 87 million unique TCR sequences were included in an early release covering 550 to 800 HLA-typed donors. Alongside the repertoire data, information on donor age, sex, ethnicity and CMV serostatus was compiled. The number of typed donors differed by locus: about 620-640 for A, B, C, DRB1 and DQB1; 500 to 550 for DQA1; around 610 for DPA1; and roughly 450 for DPB1. The T cell repertoires of under 750 subjects were profiled by immunosequencing and related to cytomegalovirus serostatus. The aim of the study was to test whether cataloging public T cell receptors could identify signatures of past pathogen exposure. HLA typing included class I and class II loci at four-digit resolution. Roughly 5 DR-DQ haplotypes were treated as single units for association and clustering because of strong linkage in the cohort. The full study reports these points: Most TCR sequences were seen in very few donors, while some public TCRs were found in many individuals. A later analysis found that most CMV-associated TCR beta chains appeared HLA-restricted, with HLA associations seemingly driven largely by CMV exposure. A later analysis found that HLA-associated TCR beta chains were more clonally expanded and had lower generation probabilities than equally common non-associated chains. HLA typing was unavailable for some donors at each locus, so association tests used only the typed subset. Correlated functional status among segregating V segments might reflect linkage disequilibrium, but an unknown experimental factor could not be ruled out. The presence/absence analyses assumed that sequencing depth was roughly uniform across donors, and that assumption may not be true. In a later analysis, TCR association rates were found to vary across HLA loci, with the most associated TCRs seen for DRB1 alleles and the fewest for HLA-C alleles. According to a later genetic analysis, donors in an Asian-associated ancestry cluster had fewer N-insertions in productive TCRs than the roughly 660-donor mean. A further reported finding was that TCR beta sequences accurately predicted the HLA-A and HLA-B alleles for most subjects in the first cohort. The classifier was reported to diagnose cytomegalovirus status with high specificity and sensitivity in both the original cohort and the validation cohort. In an earlier analysis of 587 of the donors, most TCR beta V segments were observed in productive rearrangements about 87% or about 30% of the time, broadly matching IMGT annotations. In a later analysis, several top co-occurrence clusters were reported to appear linked to parvovirus B19, influenza, CMV and Epstein-Barr virus. Immune exposure information for the cohort was limited to CMV serostatus. A cluster of highly shared sequence variants was judged likely to represent a technical artifact of the sequencing pipeline. The authors suggested that the approach could potentially be extended to other disease states and immunological phenotypes. An association between a missense DCLRE1C variant and V-gene and J-gene trimming of TCR beta chains was found in a later genetic analysis and replicated in an independent cohort. A few of the identified cytomegalovirus-associated TCR beta chains were confirmed in vitro to be specific for cytomegalovirus antigens. Because the 87-base-pair reads could not distinguish some IMGT-functional V segments, including TRBV6-2 and TRBV6-3, those segments were excluded. The earlier analysis of approximately 590 of the donors excluded roughly 17 rarely observed V segments, including chromosome 9 orphons, because counts were too low. In this cohort, only TCR beta chains were sequenced, and detectable features were limited by the absence of alpha or paired-chain data. The study listed 164 TCR beta chains as associated with cytomegalovirus. When HLA alleles, especially DR and DQ, strongly co-occurred, attributing TCR associations to individual alleles was difficult. Specific HLA alleles were associated with 15,000 to 20,000 TCR beta sequences at a false discovery rate of 0.05 in a later analysis.

The cohort consisted of hundreds of healthy bone marrow donors. Cohort members were all nominally healthy when sampled, although unrecorded immune exposures were likely present. The donor tested CMV seropositive, placing the donor among the 289 seropositive members of the cohort. Each donor provided a peripheral blood sample, and peripheral blood mononuclear cells were used for TCR beta sequencing. Genomic DNA was extracted from the blood cell samples with the Qiagen DNeasy Blood Extraction Kit. Sequencing was carried out using PBMCs. The rearranged chain carries TRBV5-1 and TRBJ1-1; TRBD1 fits 12 bases in the junction. The sequence was obtained from a man between 50 and 59 years old in good health and CMV-seropositive. The CDR3 is CASSWDRGRTEAFF. The nucleotides are TGCGCCAGCAGCTGGGACAGGGGGCGGACTGAAGCTTTCTTT. The CDR3, completed at both ends by the reference TRBV5-1 and TRBJ1-1 genes, gives the full variable domain KAGVTQTPRYLIKTRGQQVTLSCSPISGHRSVSWYQQTPGQGLQFLFEYFSETQRNKGNFPGRFSGRQFSNSRSEMNVSTLELGDSALYLCASSWDRGRTEAFFGQGTRLTVV.